This T cell receptor beta chain was documented in a study of long-term antiretroviral therapy in people with HIV. Study results and limitations: ART was followed by higher diversity that remained below transplant donor controls.

The germline V gene encodes CDR1 MNHEY and CDR2 SVGAGI. Losses at the gene ends were 5 bases for V and 8 bases for J; bases not matched to a gene: 4. CDR3 length equals 14 residues. A remark on this clone: The antigen is undetermined.

The authors ran the immunoSEQ assay, v3.0, at survey level. Only in-frame clones appear in the TCRdb table, and some are missing; sequencing was by immunoSEQ multiplex PCR. This table has 7,200 or so clones, just under 75% appearing once. Each specimen consisted of roughly 1-10 million cryopreserved PBMC prior to extraction of DNA. The receptor's source is a man aged 18 to 30 with HIV. V is TRBV6-5 and J is TRBJ1-6; 9 positions match TRBD1. The specimen comprised unsorted PBMCs, sampled 0.1 years before starting antiretroviral therapy. The CDR3: CASSKGQGHSPLHF. In nucleotides, the CDR3 is TGTGCCAGCAGTAAGGGACAGGGTCATTCACCCCTCCACTTT.